These T cell receptor beta chains were read from a single sample in a study of T-cell memory formation after mild COVID-19. TCRdb passed the 5' RACE reads through MiXCR, listing each CDR3 protein once. Here the sample spans 57,000 or so distinct CDR3 sequences, roughly 10% being singletons. Sequenced input: PBMCs or a T cell subset sorted from them (not recorded which). All receptors derive from a man aged 18-30 years who had mild COVID-19 (a few samples of this study predate the infection). Cell type and time point are not known. Both conserved end residues are part of each CDR3. The D gene is left open where the match is weak. Clone size, where shown, is once, few, many, or a class for clones that have expanded.

>NA|TRBV7-2|many|TRBJ2-1
CASNPRLGQDEQFF
TGTGCCAGCAACCCTAGGTTGGGGCAGGATGAGCAGTTCTTC
>NA|TRBV10-3|few|TRBJ2-1
CAISEEGRYYNEQFF
TGTGCCATCAGTGAGGAGGGGCGGTATTACAATGAGCAGTTCTTC
>TRBD2|TRBV4-1|many|TRBJ2-1
CASSQGIRGVEQFF
TGCGCCAGCAGCCAGGGGATCCGGGGGGTCGAGCAGTTCTTC
>TRBD1|TRBV4-3|NA|TRBJ1-1
CASSPQGAHEAFF
TGCGCCAGCAGCCCACAGGGGGCCCATGAAGCTTTCTTT
>NA|TRBV18|few|TRBJ2-5
CASSPGDKETQYF
TGTGCCAGCTCACCAGGGGATAAAGAGACCCAGTACTTC
>NA|TRBV30|NA|TRBJ2-5
CAWSVSWGAAETQYF
TGTGCCTGGAGTGTAAGCTGGGGCGCGGCAGAGACCCAGTACTTC
>NA|TRBV27|NA|TRBJ1-6
CASSFGISPLHF
TGTGCCAGCAGTTTCGGGATTTCACCCCTCCACTTT
>TRBD2|TRBV6-5|few|TRBJ2-5
CASRTAGGGKETQYF
TGTGCCAGCAGGACCGCCGGCGGGGGGAAAGAGACCCAGTACTTC
>TRBD1|TRBV20-1|NA|TRBJ1-1
CSARTGGTATEAFF
TGCAGTGCGAGGACAGGGGGTACAGCCACTGAAGCTTTCTTT
>NA|TRBV7-3|few|TRBJ2-2
CASSLSPAGELFF
TGTGCCAGCAGCTTAAGTCCGGCCGGGGAGCTGTTTTTT
>NA|TRBV20-1|NA|TRBJ1-3
CSLRTIYF
TGCAGTTTACGGACCATATATTTT
>NA|TRBV30|many|TRBJ2-4
CAWSVLGGVLSLQYF
TGTGCCTGGAGTGTACTAGGCGGCGTCCTTTCGCTTCAGTACTTC
>NA|TRBV4-3|NA|TRBJ1-1
CASSQGTVNTEAFF
TGCGCCAGCAGCCAAGGGACTGTTAACACTGAAGCTTTCTTT
>NA|TRBV9|many|TRBJ2-7
CASSVVPGPDYEQYF
TGTGCCAGCAGCGTAGTGCCCGGGCCCGACTACGAGCAGTACTTC
>TRBD2|TRBV7-2|NA|TRBJ2-7
CASSSRTSGGRYEQYF
TGTGCCAGCAGCTCCAGGACTAGCGGGGGGCGCTACGAGCAGTACTTC
>NA|TRBV12-5|few|TRBJ1-5
CASGLEAYQPQHF
TGTGCTAGTGGTTTAGAAGCTTACCAGCCCCAGCATTTT
>NA|TRBV20-1|few|TRBJ2-1
CSAPRAGRNNEQFF
TGCAGTGCCCCAAGGGCGGGCAGGAACAATGAGCAGTTCTTC
>TRBD1|TRBV6-6|few|TRBJ2-3
CASSYGTGGASSTDTQYF
TGTGCCAGCAGTTACGGGACAGGGGGAGCCTCTAGCACAGATACGCAGTATTTT
>TRBD2|TRBV9|few|TRBJ2-3
CASSPPTSGILSSTDTQYF
TGTGCCAGCAGCCCCCCGACTAGCGGTATATTATCTAGCACAGATACGCAGTATTTT
>NA|TRBV24-1|NA|TRBJ2-3
CATSDYSTDTQYF
TGTGCCACCAGTGATTACAGCACAGATACGCAGTATTTT
>NA|TRBV11-3|NA|TRBJ2-1
CASSLNIHNEQFF
TGTGCCAGCAGCTTAAATATCCACAATGAGCAGTTCTTC
>NA|TRBV7-9|many|TRBJ1-6
CASSYPTGGNSPLHF
TGTGCCAGCAGCTACCCTACAGGTGGGAATTCACCCCTCCACTTT
>TRBD1|TRBV19|NA|TRBJ2-1
CASSTGGGEQFF
TGTGCCAGTAGTACAGGGGGCGGTGAGCAGTTCTTC
>TRBD1|TRBV6-1|many|TRBJ2-5
CASLRTGKETQYF
TGTGCCAGCCTCCGGACAGGGAAAGAGACCCAGTACTTC
>NA|TRBV5-5|many|TRBJ2-5
CASSWGWEETQYF
TGTGCCAGCAGCTGGGGCTGGGAAGAGACCCAGTACTTC
>TRBD2|TRBV20-1|few|TRBJ2-5
CSGLAGNQETQYF
TGCAGTGGTTTAGCGGGGAACCAAGAGACCCAGTACTTC
>NA|TRBV7-2|few|TRBJ2-7
CASSRPPYEQYF
TGTGCCAGCAGTCGACCCCCGTACGAGCAGTACTTC
>NA|TRBV7-9|few|TRBJ2-5
CASSLGEGLETQYF
TGTGCCAGCAGCTTAGGAGAGGGGTTGGAGACCCAGTACTTC
>TRBD2|TRBV7-2|many|TRBJ2-5
CASSLGLAGAETQYF
TGTGCCAGCAGCTTGGGACTAGCGGGGGCAGAGACCCAGTACTTC
>TRBD2|TRBV5-1|many|TRBJ2-3
CASSPGLAADTQYF
TGCGCCAGCAGCCCGGGACTAGCAGCAGATACGCAGTATTTT
>TRBD2|TRBV24-1|NA|TRBJ2-2
CATSDHPTSGGARNTGELFF
TGTGCCACCAGTGATCACCCGACTAGCGGGGGGGCGAGGAACACCGGGGAGCTGTTTTTT
>NA|TRBV7-2|few|TRBJ1-2
CASSSERGVGYTF
TGTGCCAGCAGCTCCGAGCGGGGCGTTGGCTACACCTTC
>NA|TRBV5-1|NA|TRBJ1-1
CASSEQGGTEAFF
TGCGCCAGCAGTGAACAGGGCGGCACTGAAGCTTTCTTT
>TRBD2|TRBV11-2|medium-sized|TRBJ2-3
CASSQTVVSGGRTDTQYF
TGTGCCAGCAGCCAGACCGTCGTTAGCGGGGGTCGCACAGATACGCAGTATTTT
>TRBD1|TRBV7-7|NA|TRBJ2-3
CASSPTGFSTDTQYF
TGTGCCAGCAGCCCGACAGGGTTCAGCACAGATACGCAGTATTTT
>TRBD2|TRBV12-3/TRBV12-4|NA|TRBJ2-7
CASSPRLAGDEQYF
TGTGCCAGCAGTCCTCGACTAGCGGGAGACGAGCAGTACTTC
>NA|TRBV5-1|few|TRBJ2-5
CASSLGQAKETQYF
TGCGCCAGCAGCTTGGGACAGGCTAAAGAGACCCAGTACTTC
>NA|TRBV20-1|few|TRBJ2-1
CSARTDRPGEQFF
TGCAGTGCTAGAACCGACAGGCCAGGAGAGCAGTTCTTC
>NA|TRBV4-1|few|TRBJ1-5
CASSHLLGGHSNQPQHF
TGCGCCAGCAGCCACCTCCTCGGGGGGCATAGCAATCAGCCCCAGCATTTT
>NA|TRBV7-2|many|TRBJ2-5
CASSPTWQETQYF
TGTGCCAGCAGCCCAACGTGGCAAGAGACCCAGTACTTC
>NA|TRBV20-1|NA|TRBJ1-3
CSAPRSGASGNTIYF
TGCAGTGCTCCCCGATCGGGGGCCTCTGGAAACACCATATATTTT
>NA|TRBV29-1|few|TRBJ2-2
CSVCWASDTGELFF
TGCAGCGTGTGTTGGGCGTCGGACACCGGGGAGCTGTTTTTT
>TRBD1|TRBV11-2|few|TRBJ1-2
CASTARGGGIQGVGGYTF
TGTGCCAGCACCGCCCGGGGCGGGGGGATACAGGGGGTCGGAGGCTACACCTTC
>TRBD1|TRBV12-3/TRBV12-4|NA|TRBJ1-2
CDSSPGQGNGYTF
TGTGACAGCAGCCCGGGACAGGGGAATGGCTACACCTTC
>NA|TRBV19|NA|TRBJ2-3
CASSMTDTQYF
TGTGCCAGTAGTATGACAGATACGCAGTATTTT
>NA|TRBV25-1|NA|TRBJ1-1
CASSDPTLGNTEAFF
TGTGCCAGCAGTGACCCTACCTTAGGGAACACTGAAGCTTTCTTT
>TRBD2|TRBV29-1|NA|TRBJ2-5
CSVASRGNQETQYF
TGCAGCGTTGCCTCGCGGGGGAATCAAGAGACCCAGTACTTC
>NA|TRBV7-8|few|TRBJ2-2
CASSSVTRGNTGELFF
TGTGCCAGCAGCTCGGTAACCAGGGGGAACACCGGGGAGCTGTTTTTT
>NA|TRBV27|few|TRBJ2-3
CASSLGSYPTDTQYF
TGTGCCAGCAGTTTAGGGTCCTACCCCACAGATACGCAGTATTTT
>NA|TRBV5-1|NA|TRBJ2-7
CASSSYRATGYEQYF
TGCGCCAGCAGCTCGTACAGGGCGACCGGGTACGAGCAGTACTTC
>NA|TRBV7-3|many|TRBJ1-1
CASSFEPGMNTEAFF
TGTGCCAGCAGCTTCGAACCGGGAATGAACACTGAAGCTTTCTTT
>NA|TRBV4-3|few|TRBJ1-2
CASSPDGRGGYTF
TGCGCCAGCAGCCCCGATGGCCGGGGGGGCTACACCTTC
>NA|TRBV6-5|NA|TRBJ1-6
CASTGSSYNSPLHF
TGTGCCAGCACGGGGAGCTCCTATAATTCACCCCTCCACTTT